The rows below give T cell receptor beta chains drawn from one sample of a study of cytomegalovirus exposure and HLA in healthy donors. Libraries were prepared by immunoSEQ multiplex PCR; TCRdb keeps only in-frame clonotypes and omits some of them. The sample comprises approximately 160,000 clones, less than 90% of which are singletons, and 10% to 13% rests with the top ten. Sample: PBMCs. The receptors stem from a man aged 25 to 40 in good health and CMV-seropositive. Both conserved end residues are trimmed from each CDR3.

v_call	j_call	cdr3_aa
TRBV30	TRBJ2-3	AWSLGVDTQY
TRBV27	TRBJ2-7	ASSPLDFSPDYEQY
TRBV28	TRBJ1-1	ASTLYTEAF
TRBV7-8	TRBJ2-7	ASSLGLASYEQY
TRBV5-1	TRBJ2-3	ASSLTGSDTQY
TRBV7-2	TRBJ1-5	ASSHVGRGDQPQH
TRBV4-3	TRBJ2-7	ASSQDYASGGAWEQY
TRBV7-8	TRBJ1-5	ASSFSGQPQH
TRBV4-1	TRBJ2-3	ASSPGGRDPDTQY
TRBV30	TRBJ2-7	AWTPPKREYYEQY
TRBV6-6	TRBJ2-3	ATSGSTDTQY
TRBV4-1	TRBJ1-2	ASSQPSGTLNYGYT
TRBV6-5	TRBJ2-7	ASGSYEQY
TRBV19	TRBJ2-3	ASSMGGRGTDTQY
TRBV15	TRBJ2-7	ATSRDHGNYEQY
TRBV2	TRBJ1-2	ASSSQGAFYGYT
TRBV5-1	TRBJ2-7	ASRPTGPSSYEQY
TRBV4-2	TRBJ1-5	ASSQGQGKEPQH
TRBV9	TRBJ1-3	ASSEQGNSGNTIY
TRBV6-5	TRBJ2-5	ASSYSGRAETQY
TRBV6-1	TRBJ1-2	ASNEGDYGYT
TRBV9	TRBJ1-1	ASSGDSRDTEAF
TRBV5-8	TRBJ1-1	ASSLGYGEWAF
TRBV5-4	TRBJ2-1	ASSLDWARNEQF
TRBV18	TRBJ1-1	ASSSNRGETEAF
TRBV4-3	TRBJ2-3	ASSQDSGGGVDTQY
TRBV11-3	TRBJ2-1	ASSPSYRVGDSGEQF
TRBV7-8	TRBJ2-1	ASSYGARQGNNEQF
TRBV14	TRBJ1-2	ASSEGRSTGWDYGYT
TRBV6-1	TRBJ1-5	ASSEAGNSNQPQH
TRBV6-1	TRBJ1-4	ASSDRYSGTNEKLF
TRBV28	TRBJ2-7	ASSSPGISYEQY
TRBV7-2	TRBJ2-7	ASSRGTGYEQY
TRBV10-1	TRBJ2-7	ASSEPGRSGEQY
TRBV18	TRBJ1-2	ASSPSMPGGGYGYT
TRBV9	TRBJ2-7	ASSVGGLAGDGEQY
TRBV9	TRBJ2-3	ASSVAGVSTDTQY
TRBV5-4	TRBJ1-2	ASSLGQGGGYT
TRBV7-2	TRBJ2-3	ASSLASGRGTDTQY
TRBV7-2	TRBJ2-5	ASSINRDSQETQY
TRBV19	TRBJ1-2	ASSTGTGLWDNYGYT
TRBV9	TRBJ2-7	ASSGSKEQGAYEQY
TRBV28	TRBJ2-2	ASRRLAAFNTGELF
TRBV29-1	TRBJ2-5	SVEWQGQKETQY
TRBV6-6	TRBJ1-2	ASSYRDTSYGYT
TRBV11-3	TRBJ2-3	ASSLGSLAGREADTQY
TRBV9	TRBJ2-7	ASSVGAGGLSSYEQY
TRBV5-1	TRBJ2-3	ASSLGGQRGDTQY
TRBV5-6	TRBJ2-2	ASNPRAGESTGELF
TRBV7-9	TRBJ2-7	ASSLLAGDSYEQY
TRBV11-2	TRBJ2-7	ASSLAGGNEQY